The following is a TCR beta chain sequence with its context. Produced via immunoSEQ multiplex PCR; TCRdb's table is partial and in-frame only. The data hold about 120,000 clones, with about 88% observed a single time. This entry comes from a study of control samples from healthy donors and cancer patients. The germline V gene encodes CDR1 MNHEY and CDR2 SVGAGI. V lost 6 bases and J lost 5, with 19 bases in between. There are 15 residues in the CDR3. The sequenced sample was blood. The TCR sequence derives from a woman in her 70s in good health. The gene calls are TRBV6-5 and TRBJ2-5; D might be TRBD1 or TRBD2, each matching 5 bases. CDR3 loop: CASSPRPGLAETQYF. The CDR3 DNA reads as TGTGCCAGCAGCCCCCGACCGGGGCTCGCCGAGACCCAGTACTTC.